The 2 T cell receptor beta chains below come from one sample, sequenced in a study of CD8+CD57+ T cells in acquired aplastic anemia (dated by TCRdb to about 2018). Instrument used: Illumina HiSeq 2000. Profiling of TCR beta VDJ combinations and CDR3 sequences used genomic DNA as the template. TCRdb passed the public sequencing reads through fastp at Q25 and MiXCR, retaining productive beta sequences. Under each unique CDR3 protein, matching rows form one entry showing the most common genes and DNA. The sample records 150,000 to 180,000 distinct CDR3 sequences, about 48% of which are singletons. The ten biggest clones cover approximately 12% of the sample. The patients picked for sequencing were ones in whom flow cytometry had shown an expansion of CD8+CD57+ cells. The material sequenced was sorted CD4+, CD8+, or CD8+CD57+ T cells (not recorded which) from PBMCs. These receptors came from a human donor with aplastic anemia.

This clonotype occurred a few times. V gene TRBV24-1 combines with J gene TRBJ2-1, with D perhaps matching TRBD2 (5 bases). Germline CDR1 and CDR2: KGHDR and SFDVKD. CDR3 size: 16 residues. V was shortened by 3 bases and J by 0 bases, with 11 bases between the two germline ends. CDR3 nucleotide sequence: TGTGCCACCAGTGATCCCACAGAGGGCTCCTACAATGAGCAGTTCTTC. Amino acids: CATSDPTEGSYNEQFF.

This clonotype was observed many times. The rearrangement joins TRBV4-1 to TRBJ1-6, with D possibly being TRBD1 (6 bases). Germline loops: CDR1 MGHRA, CDR2 YSYEKL. The CDR3 sequence is 16 residues long. V was clipped by 4 bases and J by 1 base, with 11 bases between them. As DNA, the CDR3 is TGCGCCAGCAGCCCCGGACAGACTTCCTATAATTCACCCCTCCACTTT. As protein: CASSPGQTSYNSPLHF.